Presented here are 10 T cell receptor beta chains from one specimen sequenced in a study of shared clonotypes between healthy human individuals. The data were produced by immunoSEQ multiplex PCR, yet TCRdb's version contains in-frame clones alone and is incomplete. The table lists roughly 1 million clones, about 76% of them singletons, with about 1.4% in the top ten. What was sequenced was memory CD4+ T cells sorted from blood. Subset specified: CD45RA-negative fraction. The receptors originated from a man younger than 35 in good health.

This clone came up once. DNA for the CDR3: TGCGCCAGCAGCTTGGCGTCCAGCCGAGAGACCCAGTACTTC. This sequence encodes CASSLASSRETQYF. This chain connects TRBV5-1 to TRBJ2-5; no clear D gene. The CDR3 sequence is 14 residues long. Germline-derived CDR1 and CDR2 are SGHRS and YFSETQ. V gave up 0 bases and J gave up 4 bases, with 10 bases separating them.

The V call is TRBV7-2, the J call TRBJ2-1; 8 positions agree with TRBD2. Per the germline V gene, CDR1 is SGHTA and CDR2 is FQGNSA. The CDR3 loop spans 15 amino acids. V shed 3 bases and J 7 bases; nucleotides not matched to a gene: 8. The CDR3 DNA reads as TGTGCCAGCAGCTTCCAGCGGGGGAATGTTAATGAGCAGTTCTTC. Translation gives CASSFQRGNVNEQFF. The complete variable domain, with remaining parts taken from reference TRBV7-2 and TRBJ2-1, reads GAGVSQSPSNKVTEKGKDVELRCDPISGHTALYWYRQSLGQGLEFLIYFQGNSAPDKSGLPSDRFSAERTGGSVSTLTIQRTQQEDSAVYLCASSFQRGNVNEQFFGPGTRLTVL.

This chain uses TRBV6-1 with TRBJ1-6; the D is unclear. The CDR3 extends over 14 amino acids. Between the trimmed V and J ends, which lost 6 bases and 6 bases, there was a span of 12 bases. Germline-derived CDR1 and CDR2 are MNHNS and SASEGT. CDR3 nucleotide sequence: TGTGCCAGCAGGGGCCCCGAGGGTAATTCACCCCTCCACTTT. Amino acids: CASRGPEGNSPLHF.

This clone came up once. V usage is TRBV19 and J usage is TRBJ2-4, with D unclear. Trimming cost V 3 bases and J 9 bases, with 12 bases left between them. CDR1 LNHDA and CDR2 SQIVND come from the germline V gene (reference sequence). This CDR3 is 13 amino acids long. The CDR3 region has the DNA TGTGCCAGTAGTATCGTCGGTGGTGGCATTCAGTACTTC. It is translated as CASSIVGGGIQYF.

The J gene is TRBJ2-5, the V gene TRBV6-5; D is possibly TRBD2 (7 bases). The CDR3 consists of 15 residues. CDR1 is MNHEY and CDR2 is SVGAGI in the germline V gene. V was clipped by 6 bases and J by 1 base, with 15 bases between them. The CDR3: CASRQGGGAQETQYF. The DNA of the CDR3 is TGTGCCAGCAGACAGGGCGGGGGAGCCCAAGAGACCCAGTACTTC.

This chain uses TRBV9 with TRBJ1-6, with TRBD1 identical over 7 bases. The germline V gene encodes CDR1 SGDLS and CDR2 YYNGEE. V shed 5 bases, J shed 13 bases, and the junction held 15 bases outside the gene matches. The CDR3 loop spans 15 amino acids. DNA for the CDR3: TGTGCCAGCAGTAGAACCGGACAGGTGGGGTTGCCCCTCCACTTT. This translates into CASSRTGQVGLPLHF.

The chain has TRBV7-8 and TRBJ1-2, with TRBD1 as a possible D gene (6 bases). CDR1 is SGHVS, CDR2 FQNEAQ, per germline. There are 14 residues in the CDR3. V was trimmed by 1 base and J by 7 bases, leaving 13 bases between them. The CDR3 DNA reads TGTGCCAGCAGCTTAGTTCGGGAAGGGGGTGGCTACACCTTC. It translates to CASSLVREGGGYTF.

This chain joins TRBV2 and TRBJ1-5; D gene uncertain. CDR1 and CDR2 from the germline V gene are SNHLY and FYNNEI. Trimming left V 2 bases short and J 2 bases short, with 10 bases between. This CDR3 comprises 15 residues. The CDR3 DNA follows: TGTGCCAGCAGTGAACAGCGGAGGGGCAATCAGCCCCAGCATTTT. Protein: CASSEQRRGNQPQHF.

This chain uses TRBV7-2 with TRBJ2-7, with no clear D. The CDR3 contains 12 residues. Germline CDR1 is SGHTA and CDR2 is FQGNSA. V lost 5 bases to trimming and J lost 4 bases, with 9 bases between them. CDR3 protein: CASSTTRYEQYF. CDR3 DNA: TGTGCCAGCAGCACGACTCGATACGAGCAGTACTTC.

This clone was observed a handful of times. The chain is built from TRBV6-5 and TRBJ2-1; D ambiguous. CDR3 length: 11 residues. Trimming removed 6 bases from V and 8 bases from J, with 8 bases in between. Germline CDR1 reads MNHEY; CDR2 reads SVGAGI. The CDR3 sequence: CASRSDDEQFF. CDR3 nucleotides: TGTGCCAGCAGATCAGATGATGAGCAGTTCTTC.